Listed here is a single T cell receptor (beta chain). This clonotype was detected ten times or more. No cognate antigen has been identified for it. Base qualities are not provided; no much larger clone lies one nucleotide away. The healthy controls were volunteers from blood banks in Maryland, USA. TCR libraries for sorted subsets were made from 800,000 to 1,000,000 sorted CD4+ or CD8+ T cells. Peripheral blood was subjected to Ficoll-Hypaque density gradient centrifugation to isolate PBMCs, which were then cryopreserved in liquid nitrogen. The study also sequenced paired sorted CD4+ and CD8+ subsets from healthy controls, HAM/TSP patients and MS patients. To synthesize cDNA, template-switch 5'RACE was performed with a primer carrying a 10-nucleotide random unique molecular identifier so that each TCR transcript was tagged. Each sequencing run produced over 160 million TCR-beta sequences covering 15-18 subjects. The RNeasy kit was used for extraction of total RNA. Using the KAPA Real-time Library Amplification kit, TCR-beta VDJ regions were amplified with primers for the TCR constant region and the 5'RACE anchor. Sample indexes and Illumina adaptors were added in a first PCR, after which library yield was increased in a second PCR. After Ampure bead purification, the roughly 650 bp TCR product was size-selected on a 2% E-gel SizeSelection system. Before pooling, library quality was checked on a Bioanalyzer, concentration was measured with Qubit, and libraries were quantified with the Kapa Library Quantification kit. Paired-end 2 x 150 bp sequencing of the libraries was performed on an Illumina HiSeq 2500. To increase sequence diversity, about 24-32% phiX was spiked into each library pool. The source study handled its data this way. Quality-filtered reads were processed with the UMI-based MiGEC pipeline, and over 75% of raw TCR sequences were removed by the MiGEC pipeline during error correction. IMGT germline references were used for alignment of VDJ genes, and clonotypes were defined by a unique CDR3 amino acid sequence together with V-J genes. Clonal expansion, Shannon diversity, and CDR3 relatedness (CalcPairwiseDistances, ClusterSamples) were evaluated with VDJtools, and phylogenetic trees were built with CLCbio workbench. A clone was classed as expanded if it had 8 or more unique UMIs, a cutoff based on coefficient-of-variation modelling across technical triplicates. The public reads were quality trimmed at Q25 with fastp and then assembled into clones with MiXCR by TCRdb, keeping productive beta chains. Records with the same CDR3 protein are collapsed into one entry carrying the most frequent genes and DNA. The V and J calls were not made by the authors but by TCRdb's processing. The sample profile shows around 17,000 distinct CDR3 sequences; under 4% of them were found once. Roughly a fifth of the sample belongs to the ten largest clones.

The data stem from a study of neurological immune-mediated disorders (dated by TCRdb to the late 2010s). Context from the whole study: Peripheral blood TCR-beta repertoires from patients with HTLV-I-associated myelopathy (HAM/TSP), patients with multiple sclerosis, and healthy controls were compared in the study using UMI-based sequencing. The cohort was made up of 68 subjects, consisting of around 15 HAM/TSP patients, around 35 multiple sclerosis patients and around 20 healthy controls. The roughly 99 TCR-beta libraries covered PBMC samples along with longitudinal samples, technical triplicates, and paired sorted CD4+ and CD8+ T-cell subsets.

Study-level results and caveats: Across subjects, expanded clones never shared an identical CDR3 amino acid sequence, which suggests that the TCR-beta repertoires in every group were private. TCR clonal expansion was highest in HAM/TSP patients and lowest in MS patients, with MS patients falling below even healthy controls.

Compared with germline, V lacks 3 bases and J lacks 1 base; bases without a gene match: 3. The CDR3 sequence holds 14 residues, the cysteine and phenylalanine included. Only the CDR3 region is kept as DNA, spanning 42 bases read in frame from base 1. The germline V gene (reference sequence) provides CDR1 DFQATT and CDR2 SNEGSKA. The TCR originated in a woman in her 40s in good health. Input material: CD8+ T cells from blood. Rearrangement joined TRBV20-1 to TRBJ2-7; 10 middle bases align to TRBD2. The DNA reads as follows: TGCAGTGCTAGGTCACTAGCGGGGTCCTACGAGCAGTACTTC. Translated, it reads CSARSLAGSYEQYF.